This T cell receptor beta chain is from a study of human T cells and chemical hapten exposure. Via MiXCR, TCRdb re-called the RACE reads, giving one row per CDR3 protein. The table has fewer than 95,000 distinct CDR3 sequences, 9.5% to 12% seen once; the top ten hold 2.2%. In this sample, this clonotype is medium-sized (0.01 to 0.1%). Time point here: patch test 2, 6 weeks after DPC sensitization. Treatment denoted: therapeutic diphenylcyclopropenone sensitization with weekly scalp DPC. The CDR3 loop spans 13 amino acids. Germline lookup yields CDR1 GTSNPN and CDR2 SVGIG (reference sequence). The germline V and J ends were trimmed by 2 bases and 2 bases, with 9 bases remaining between them.

The sequence derives from a middle-aged man with alopecia areata. Some clones in this sample may be carry-over from other donors' samples. The material sequenced was whole blood, taken in connection with sensitization to the hapten diphenylcyclopropenone (DPC). The V gene is TRBV30, the J gene TRBJ1-1; D is possibly TRBD1 (5 bases). Written as DNA, the CDR3 is TGTGCCTGGAGTACGACAGTTAACACTGAAGCTTTCTTT. Its protein product is CAWSTTVNTEAFF.